This TCR beta chain came from a study of T cells in women clearing cervical HPV infection. At the level of the study: Control women cleared a single incident HPV16 infection within 12 months. Study findings and constraints: Each sample's T-cell count was unknown, possibly confounding richness.

All participants had a single incident cervical HPV16 infection, and prevalent HPV16 infections were excluded. Notes on this clone: Its target is not known. The CDR3 end lies 3 residues beyond the end of the read and is filled in from the germline J gene.

V lost 6 bases and J 6 bases, leaving 17 bases between the germline ends. Germline CDR1 and CDR2: LNHDA and SQIVND (reference sequence). This CDR3 contains 15 residues. Average input was 1200 ng genomic DNA for immunoSEQ TCR beta CDR3 amplification. Data came from immunoSEQ multiplex PCR; TCRdb stores just in-frame clones and leaves some out. The listing contains roughly 35,000 clones. Sequenced material: blood buffy coat. The receptor was derived from a woman aged 18-69 years with a cervical HPV16 infection that either progressed to CIN3+ or cleared (not recorded which). The gene calls are TRBV19 and TRBJ1-4; D is undetermined. The CDR3 region is CASRSSVLEYEKLFF. The sequenced part of the CDR3 DNA is TGTGCCAGTAGGTCCAGCGTCTTAGAGTATGAAAAA.